Shown below are 23 T cell receptor beta chains from a single sample sequenced in a study of T cell repertoires in cytomegalovirus infection. MiXCR, applied by TCRdb to the reads, yields one record per CDR3 protein. The table includes under 350,000 distinct CDR3 sequences, 9% to 9.5% detected once. The sequencing sample was made of PBMCs. Receptor source: a human donor in good health (CMV status not recorded). Some clones in this sample may be carry-over from other donors' samples.

This clonotype was detected a few times. V is TRBV9 and J is TRBJ1-3; the match to TRBD1 covers 8 bases. Losses at the gene ends were 3 bases for V and 3 bases for J; bases not matched to a gene: 11. CDR3 size: 17 residues. Germline V gene data show CDR1 as SGDLS and CDR2 as YYNGEE. For the CDR3, the DNA is TGTGCCAGCAGCGAAGGACAGGGTATTAATGGTGGAAACACCATATATTTT. Its protein is CASSEGQGINGGNTIYF.

This clonotype showed up just a few times. The genes are TRBV6-5 and TRBJ2-7; TRBD1 might be the D (7 bases). Trimming removed 9 bases from V and 7 bases from J, with 19 bases in between. Germline V gene lookup returns CDR1 MNHEY and CDR2 SVGAGI. The CDR3 spans 13 residues. The CDR3 protein is CASKEGGTAEQYF. DNA of the CDR3: TGTGCCAGTAAAGAAGGGGGGACAGCTGAGCAGTACTTC.

The chain recombines TRBV7-2 with TRBJ2-7; possibly TRBD2 for D (6 bases). The germline CDR1 and CDR2 sequences are SGHTA and FQGNSA. The CDR3 has 14 residues. With 4 bases removed from V and 7 bases from J, the gap between germline ends came to 17 bases. The CDR3, as DNA: TGTGCCAGCAGCTCCCTGGGACTCCCTACGGAGCAGTACTTC. This encodes CASSSLGLPTEQYF.

V and J are TRBV2 and TRBJ2-2, with TRBD2 matching 11 bases. V shed 6 bases, J shed 7 bases, and the junction held 1 base outside the gene matches. Germline CDR1 reads SNHLY; CDR2 reads FYNNEI. This CDR3 is 13 amino acids long. CDR3 DNA sequence: TGTGCCAGCAGGGGGACTAGCGGCGGGGAGCTGTTTTTT. This sequence encodes CASRGTSGGELFF.

This clonotype was seen ten or more times. J is TRBJ1-6 and V is TRBV7-9; D is unclear. The CDR3 consists of 16 residues. The V end lost 2 bases, the J end lost 0 bases, and 8 bases lay between the germline ends. Germline V CDR1 and CDR2: SEHNR, FQNEAQ (reference sequence). CDR3 loop: CASSLSRSSYNSPLHF. The CDR3 DNA is TGTGCCAGCAGCTTAAGTCGGAGCTCCTATAATTCACCCCTCCACTTT.

This clonotype came up many times. The chain carries TRBV7-2 and TRBJ2-1; weak D call: TRBD1 (7 bases). The CDR3 sequence is 14 residues long. Deletions cut 5 bases from V and 6 bases from J, with 14 bases between. In germline, CDR1 is SGHTA, CDR2 FQGNSA. Here the CDR3 DNA reads TGTGCCAGCAGCACTCGACAGGGAGGCAATGAGCAGTTCTTC. Translating gives CASSTRQGGNEQFF.

This clonotype has a handful of counts. V gene TRBV10-3 combines with J gene TRBJ1-3; D possibly corresponds to TRBD1 (5 bases). This CDR3 comprises 13 residues. Germline values: CDR1 ENHRY, CDR2 SYGVKD. CDR3 protein: CATGGGAGNTIYF. The CDR3 DNA sequence: TGTGCTACAGGCGGGGGTGCTGGAAACACCATATATTTT.

This clonotype appeared many times. This chain uses TRBV7-2 with TRBJ2-1; no clear D. The CDR3 runs to 14 residues. V was cut by 5 bases and J by 3 bases, with 11 bases left in between. From germline, CDR1 is SGHTA and CDR2 FQGNSA. The CDR3 spells CASSRVKGYNEQFF. DNA of the CDR3: TGTGCCAGCAGCAGAGTTAAGGGCTACAATGAGCAGTTCTTC.

The V call is TRBV5-6, the J call TRBJ1-1, with TRBD1 matching 8 bases. There are 15 residues in the CDR3. Germline CDR1 and CDR2: SGHDT and YYEEEE. Germline trimming cut 3 bases from V and 3 bases from J; bases unmatched to any gene: 7. This CDR3 reads CASSWDRISDTEAFF. DNA for the CDR3: TGTGCCAGCAGCTGGGACAGGATATCGGACACTGAAGCTTTCTTT.

The rearrangement links TRBV27 to TRBJ1-4; D may be TRBD1 (5 bases). The CDR3 extends over 15 amino acids. CDR1 is MNHEY and CDR2 is SMNVEV in the germline V gene (reference sequence). V dropped 5 bases and J dropped 7 bases, with 17 bases sitting between them. The chain's CDR3 is CASSPQGKGGEKLFF. The CDR3 region has the DNA TGTGCCAGCAGTCCCCAGGGCAAGGGCGGTGAAAAACTGTTTTTT.

The table lists this clonotype with many counts. V and J are TRBV7-2 and TRBJ2-1, with a possible D match to TRBD2 (6 bases). V lost 3 bases, J lost 7 bases, and 13 bases lay in between. In germline, CDR1 is SGHTA, CDR2 FQGNSA. The length of the CDR3 is 14 residues. The CDR3 reads CASSFWRESNEQFF. CDR3 in DNA: TGTGCCAGCAGCTTTTGGAGGGAAAGTAATGAGCAGTTCTTC.

This clonotype was seen repeatedly, ten times or more. The chain links TRBV7-9 to TRBJ1-6; 8 nucleotides line up with TRBD1. The germline V gene has CDR1 SEHNR and CDR2 FQNEAQ (reference sequence). This CDR3 has 17 amino acids. Trimming removed 5 bases from V and 0 bases from J; junction bases left unmatched: 6. CDR3 sequence (DNA): TGTGCCAGCAGCCACGGACAGGGAGTCTCCTATAATTCACCCCTCCACTTT. Its translation is CASSHGQGVSYNSPLHF.

On this clonotype itself: A much larger clone differs by one base, so this may be a read error. This chain links TRBV11-2 with TRBJ1-1; perhaps TRBD1 as D (5 bases). Per germline, CDR1 SGHAT and CDR2 FQNNGV. This CDR3 has 15 residues. V dropped 5 bases and J dropped 4 bases, with 17 bases sitting between them. The CDR3 region has the DNA TGTGCCAGCAGCCCCAGGGCGGGGATGATCACTGAAGCTTTCTTT. Its protein is CASSPRAGMITEAFF.

There are many counts of this clonotype. This chain connects TRBV6-2 or TRBV6-3 to TRBJ2-1, with 11 bases identical to TRBD1. From germline, CDR1 is MNHEY and CDR2 SVGEGT. J was trimmed by 1 base and V by 2 bases; bases with no gene match: 7. The CDR3 runs to 18 residues. CDR3 amino acids: CASSYKIGQGASYNEQFF. CDR3 in DNA: TGTGCCAGCAGTTACAAAATCGGACAGGGGGCGTCCTACAATGAGCAGTTCTTC.

In this sample, this clonotype turned up many times. The CDR3, as DNA: TGTGCCAGCAGCAGGGGGGGGCCTCAAGAGACCCAGTACTTC. It is translated as CASSRGGPQETQYF. V is TRBV7-6 and J is TRBJ2-5, with D possibly matching TRBD2 (7 bases). From germline, CDR1 is SGHVS and CDR2 FNYEAQ. V lost 5 bases and J 2 bases, leaving 12 bases between the germline ends. The CDR3 sequence is 14 residues long. Variable domain in full (rest from reference TRBV7-6 and TRBJ2-5): GAGVSQSPRYKVTKRGQDVALRCDPISGHVSLYWYRQALGQGPEFLTYFNYEAQQDKSGLPNDRFSAERPEGSISTLTIQRTEQRDSAMYRCASSRGGPQETQYFGPGTRLLVL.

The table lists this clonotype with a few counts. The chain couples TRBV10-3 to TRBJ2-7; TRBD1 is a possible D gene (5 bases). V was cut by 0 bases and J by 4 bases, with 10 bases left in between. The CDR3 has 14 amino acids. CDR1 ENHRY and CDR2 SYGVKD come from the germline V gene. The CDR3, as DNA: TGTGCCATCAGTGAGTCAGGGGTCCTTTACGAGCAGTACTTC. It is translated as CAISESGVLYEQYF.

This clonotype appeared a few times. V usage is TRBV5-5 and J usage is TRBJ2-5; no reliable D call. The ends were cut back, 0 bases at V and 1 base at J, with 7 bases in the middle. The CDR3 totals 14 residues. Germline V gives CDR1 SGHKS, CDR2 YYEKEE (reference sequence). In DNA form, the CDR3 reads TGTGCCAGCAGCTTGGAAGTCATCCAAGAGACCCAGTACTTC. Protein: CASSLEVIQETQYF. The full variable domain, rest sourced from reference TRBV5-5 and TRBJ2-5, is DAGVTQSPTHLIKTRGQQVTLRCSPISGHKSVSWYQQVLGQGPQFIFQYYEKEERGRGNFPDRFSARQFPNYSSELNVNALLLGDSALYLCASSLEVIQETQYFGPGTRLLVL.

The chain joins TRBV12-3 or TRBV12-4 to TRBJ2-5, with D possibly being TRBD1 (6 bases). Trimming pared 4 bases from V and 2 bases from J, leaving 8 bases between. The CDR3 spans 13 residues. The CDR3 region is CASSWTAQETQYF. The CDR3 DNA sequence: TGTGCCAGCAGTTGGACAGCTCAAGAGACCCAGTACTTC.

V usage is TRBV12-3 or TRBV12-4 and J usage is TRBJ2-2; 11 nucleotides agree with TRBD2. CDR3 length equals 15 residues. Losses at the gene ends were 6 bases for V and 7 bases for J; bases not matched to a gene: 7. The CDR3, as DNA: TGTGCCAGCAGCCCACCGGGACTAGCGGACGGGGAGCTGTTTTTT. Its translation is CASSPPGLADGELFF.

This sequence joins TRBV19 and TRBJ2-2; D unclear. Trimming cost V 3 bases and J 8 bases, with 7 bases left between them. The CDR3 is made up of 12 amino acids. CDR1 is LNHDA and CDR2 is SQIVND in the germline V gene (reference sequence). CDR3 sequence: CASSMQAGELFF. In DNA form, the CDR3 reads TGTGCCAGTAGTATGCAGGCAGGGGAGCTGTTTTTT.

The J gene is TRBJ1-4, the V gene TRBV7-9; D might be TRBD1 (5 bases). V lost 8 bases to trimming and J lost 7 bases, with 14 bases between them. The length of the CDR3 is 13 residues. Germline V gene sequence: CDR1 SEHNR, CDR2 FQNEAQ (reference sequence). CDR3 loop: CASLDYRGEKLFF. In DNA form, the CDR3 reads TGTGCCAGCCTTGATTATAGGGGTGAAAAACTGTTTTTT.

This clonotype turned up a few times. The chain employs TRBV7-9 and TRBJ2-1; D tentatively reads TRBD1 or TRBD2 (5 bases each). Germline-derived CDR1 and CDR2 are SEHNR and FQNEAQ (reference sequence). The CDR3 consists of 16 residues. With 4 bases removed from V and 8 bases from J, the gap between germline ends came to 21 bases. CDR3 sequence (DNA): TGTGCCAGCAGCTCAGGGTCGGGAACGAACACCTATGAGCAGTTCTTC. This gives the protein CASSSGSGTNTYEQFF.

This clonotype appeared many times. J is TRBJ1-6 and V is TRBV7-2; D call uncertain. This CDR3 region has 15 residues. Trimming removed 0 bases at V and 7 bases at J, with 10 bases between. Germline CDR1 and CDR2: SGHTA and FQGNSA. For the CDR3, the DNA is TGTGCCAGCAGCTTAGCGTCCAGCAGGAATTCACCCCTCCACTTT. This gives the protein CASSLASSRNSPLHF.